A single sample gave rise to the 32 T cell receptor beta chains below, sequenced in a study of cytomegalovirus exposure and HLA in healthy donors. PCR used 60 Vbeta primers and 13 Jbeta primers. Generated by immunoSEQ multiplex PCR, the TCRdb table keeps only in-frame clones and is missing some. The sample has under 100,000 clones, roughly two thirds seen once. The sequencing sample was made of PBMCs. The receptors originated from a woman between 50 and 59 years old in good health and CMV-seropositive.

V and J are TRBV6-5 and TRBJ1-2, with TRBD1 identical over 7 bases. The J segment lost 2 bases and the V segment lost 6 bases, leaving 9 bases of the junction unmatched. This CDR3 region has 15 residues. Germline CDR1 and CDR2: MNHEY and SVGAGI. CDR3 DNA sequence: TGTGCCAGCAGCCAGGGGGTTTCTCCGAACTATGGCTACACCTTC. This encodes CASSQGVSPNYGYTF.

This clone was recorded only once. This chain's CDR3 is CASSLGQGRHNEQFF. In DNA form, the CDR3 reads TGTGCCAGCAGCTTAGGGCAGGGAAGACACAATGAGCAGTTCTTC. The genes are TRBV5-6 and TRBJ2-1, with D tentatively TRBD1 (5 bases). The V gene lost 2 bases and the J gene lost 5 bases, with 14 bases spanning the gap. The CDR3 loop spans 15 amino acids. Germline lookup yields CDR1 SGHDT and CDR2 YYEEEE.

V and J are TRBV11-2 and TRBJ2-7; perhaps TRBD2 as D (5 bases). With 4 bases removed from V and 0 bases from J, the gap between germline ends came to 10 bases. Germline CDR1 and CDR2: SGHAT and FQNNGV. The CDR3 has 14 residues. CDR3: CASSSLGSSYEQYF. Here the CDR3 DNA reads TGTGCCAGCAGCTCCCTAGGGAGCTCCTACGAGCAGTACTTC.

J is TRBJ1-6 and V is TRBV4-3, with TRBD1 identical over 7 bases. CDR3 length: 15 residues. The trim removed 4 bases at V and 6 bases at J, leaving 6 bases unmatched. Germline lookup yields CDR1 LGHNA and CDR2 YSLEER. The CDR3 bases are TGCGCCAGCAGCCTTGACAGGGTGGGTAATTCACCCCTCCACTTT. Its translation is CASSLDRVGNSPLHF.

This rearrangement joins TRBV6-5 to TRBJ1-5; no clear D gene. Trimming took off 6 bases at V and 6 bases at J, with 9 bases between the two ends. There are 12 residues in the CDR3. Germline assignment: CDR1 MNHEY and CDR2 SVGAGI. The CDR3: CASSDTSQPQHF. CDR3 nucleotide sequence: TGTGCCAGCAGCGACACTTCTCAGCCCCAGCATTTT.

The chain has TRBV7-9 and TRBJ2-1, with D perhaps matching TRBD2 (6 bases). V lost 2 bases and J lost 8, with 19 bases in between. Germline V gene lookup returns CDR1 SEHNR and CDR2 FQNEAQ (reference sequence). The CDR3 loop spans 16 amino acids. The CDR3 nucleotides read TGTGCCAGCAGCTTATCCCCGACGGGAGTAATTGATGAGCAGTTCTTC. It specifies CASSLSPTGVIDEQFF.

CDR3 region: CASSLLGQGGEQFF. DNA of the CDR3: TGTGCCAGCAGCTTATTGGGACAGGGCGGCGAGCAGTTCTTC. J is TRBJ2-1 and V is TRBV7-3, with 9 bases lining up with TRBD1. This CDR3 is 14 amino acids long. V lost 2 bases and J lost 10; bases outside the gene matches: 6. CDR1 is SGHTA, CDR2 FQGTGA, per germline.

The V call is TRBV5-6, the J call TRBJ2-7, with TRBD1 matching 9 bases. The CDR3 length is 16 residues. J lost 2 bases, V lost 6 bases, and 12 bases had no gene match. CDR1 SGHDT and CDR2 YYEEEE come from the germline V gene. CDR3 residues: CASNKGPGQGTYEQYF. DNA for the CDR3: TGTGCCAGCAACAAAGGACCGGGACAGGGCACCTACGAGCAGTACTTC. The whole variable domain, remainder taken from reference TRBV5-6 and TRBJ2-7, is DAGVTQSPTHLIKTRGQQVTLRCSPKSGHDTVSWYQQALGQGPQFIFQYYEEEERQRGNFPDRFSGHQFPNYSSELNVNALLLGDSALYLCASNKGPGQGTYEQYFGPGTRLTVT.

This clone has more than one count but fewer than ten. This chain links TRBV19 with TRBJ1-5, with 9 bases that match TRBD1. Looked up from germline, CDR1 is LNHDA and CDR2 is SQIVND (reference sequence). The CDR3 sequence is 14 residues long. V lost 8 bases and J lost 4; bases outside the gene matches: 6. This chain's CDR3 is CASRFGTGNQPQHF. The CDR3 DNA is TGTGCCAGTCGATTCGGGACAGGGAATCAGCCCCAGCATTTT.

This chain links TRBV27 with TRBJ2-3; D possibly corresponds to TRBD1 (5 bases). Trimming left V 5 bases short and J 6 bases short, with 18 bases between. In germline, CDR1 is MNHEY, CDR2 SMNVEV (reference sequence). The CDR3 is made up of 15 amino acids. CDR3 residues: CASSPFLGVADTQYF. In nucleotides, the CDR3 is TGTGCCAGCAGTCCCTTCTTAGGGGTGGCGGATACGCAGTATTTT.

The chain combines TRBV18 with TRBJ2-2, with TRBD2 matching over 11 bases. The germline V gene encodes CDR1 KGHSH and CDR2 LQKENI. V shed 6 bases, J shed 1 base, and the junction held 19 bases outside the gene matches. This CDR3 region has 21 residues. The CDR3 DNA is TGTGCCAGCTCTCCGAACACCAGGGGGCTTGGACTAGCGGGGAACACCGGGGAGCTGTTTTTT. Amino acids: CASSPNTRGLGLAGNTGELFF.

This chain joins TRBV27 and TRBJ2-7; unclear D gene. Between the trimmed V and J ends, which lost 5 bases and 6 bases, there was a span of 23 bases. The CDR3 extends over 16 amino acids. The germline V gene has CDR1 MNHEY and CDR2 SMNVEV (reference sequence). The CDR3 coding sequence is TGTGCCAGCAGTCCCTTTAGCAAGCCAAGCGCTCGCGAGCAGTACTTC. Its protein product is CASSPFSKPSAREQYF.

The rearrangement joins TRBV7-9 to TRBJ2-7; 7 bases are shared with TRBD2. CDR1 is SEHNR, CDR2 FQNEAQ, per germline (reference sequence). V lost 3 bases to trimming and J lost 0 bases; unmatched junction nucleotides: 5. CDR3 length: 15 amino acids. For the CDR3, the DNA is TGTGCCAGCAGCTTTACCGGGGGGAGCTCCTACGAGCAGTACTTC. It translates to CASSFTGGSSYEQYF.

V usage is TRBV7-3 and J usage is TRBJ2-2, with 8 positions matching TRBD2. The CDR3 consists of 13 residues. In germline, CDR1 is SGHTA, CDR2 FQGTGA. The junction had 4 bases not matched to a gene; V was cut back by 5 bases and J by 8 bases. The CDR3 nucleotides read TGTGCCAGCAGCCCGTTAGCGGGGGGGGAGCTGTTTTTT. It specifies CASSPLAGGELFF.

This clone appeared a few times. The CDR3 sequence: CASSVTGGGYEQYF. CDR3 DNA sequence: TGTGCCAGCAGCGTTACAGGGGGCGGCTACGAGCAGTACTTC. The chain is built from TRBV7-2 and TRBJ2-7; 9 bases line up with TRBD1. In germline, CDR1 is SGHTA, CDR2 FQGNSA. Trimming removed 5 bases from V and 3 bases from J; junction bases left unmatched: 5. This CDR3 has 14 residues.

The chain joins TRBV30 to TRBJ2-5, with 7 bases matching TRBD1. The CDR3 has 13 residues. Germline loops: CDR1 GTSNPN, CDR2 SVGIG (reference sequence). J lost 2 bases, V lost 3 bases, and 3 bases had no gene match. The CDR3: CAWRLQGQETQYF. The CDR3 nucleotides are TGTGCCTGGAGGTTACAGGGGCAAGAGACCCAGTACTTC.

This chain uses TRBV7-8 with TRBJ1-5; 8 bases agree with TRBD1. Germline CDR1 reads SGHVS; CDR2 reads FQNEAQ. Germline trimming cut 1 base from V and 5 bases from J; bases unmatched to any gene: 7. The CDR3 has 16 residues. CDR3 protein: CASSLGGQGRHQPQHF. CDR3 sequence (DNA): TGTGCCAGCAGCTTAGGCGGACAGGGCCGCCATCAGCCCCAGCATTTT.

Comment on this clone: Other DNA variants within this sample encode the same CDR3. The chain uses TRBV28 and TRBJ2-7; D gene ambiguous. V dropped 3 bases and J dropped 6 bases, with 9 bases sitting between them. This CDR3 is built from 12 residues. The V gene's germline CDR1 is MDHEN and CDR2 SYDVKM. For the CDR3, the DNA is TGTGCCAGCAGTTTTCGTCGGTCCGAGCAGTACTTC. It yields the protein CASSFRRSEQYF.

This chain connects TRBV7-5 to TRBJ2-3; TRBD2 is taken as the D call from the table, unchecked against the DNA. TRBV7-5 is noted as a pseudogene. The CDR3 has 17 amino acids. This CDR3 reads CVRSPTQSGGSTDTQYF. CDR3 in DNA: TGTGTCAGAAGCCCGACCCAGAGCGGGGGAAGCACAGATACGCAGTATTTT.

The chain combines TRBV11-2 with TRBJ2-5; the match to TRBD1 covers 9 bases. Near its end, the DNA agrees better with TRBJ2-7, so the J call may be wrong. The germline CDR1 and CDR2 sequences are SGHAT and FQNNGV. The CDR3 extends over 16 amino acids. Written as DNA, the CDR3 is TGTGCCAGCAGCTCAACCGGACAGGGGCAACTCTACGAGCAGTACTTC. Protein: CASSSTGQGQLYEQYF.

The J gene is TRBJ2-5, the V gene TRBV7-2; 7 positions agree with TRBD1. The CDR3 has 13 residues. The germline CDR1 and CDR2 sequences are SGHTA and FQGNSA. V gave up 5 bases and J gave up 7 bases; unmatched junction bases: 7. The CDR3 DNA reads TGTGCCAGCAGCCAGGACAGGTGGGGGACCCAGTACTTC. This gives the protein CASSQDRWGTQYF.

The gene calls are TRBV28 and TRBJ2-7, with TRBD1 matching 10 bases. This CDR3 is 11 amino acids long. The germline V gene has CDR1 MDHEN and CDR2 SYDVKM. Trimming cost V 11 bases and J 7 bases; bases outside gene matches: 5. CDR3 loop: CAVGTGEEQYF. The CDR3 region has the DNA TGTGCCGTGGGGACAGGGGAGGAGCAGTACTTC.

This clone has just a few counts. The rearrangement links TRBV4-1 to TRBJ2-7, with D tentatively TRBD1 (6 bases). Trimming took off 1 base at V and 2 bases at J, with 18 bases between the two ends. Germline V gene lookup returns CDR1 MGHRA and CDR2 YSYEKL. The CDR3 loop spans 17 amino acids. The chain's CDR3 is CASSQGTVYPNAYEQYF. CDR3 coding DNA: TGCGCCAGCAGCCAAGGGACAGTATACCCAAACGCCTACGAGCAGTACTTC.

This chain joins TRBV9 and TRBJ2-5, with TRBD2 identical over 14 bases. The CDR3 is 16 residues long. V shed 4 bases and J 5 bases; nucleotides not matched to a gene: 7. The germline gives CDR1 SGDLS, CDR2 YYNGEE. The CDR3 loop reads CASSPRLAGGRETQYF. In DNA form, the CDR3 reads TGTGCCAGCAGCCCCCGACTAGCGGGAGGGCGGGAGACCCAGTACTTC.

This chain links TRBV16 with TRBJ2-2, with no clear D. Germline CDR1 KGHSY, CDR2 FQNENV. CDR3 length: 14 amino acids. The ends were cut back, 0 bases at V and 7 bases at J, with 9 bases in the middle. DNA for the CDR3: TGTGCCAGCAGCCAATCGTCCGGGTTCGGGGAGCTGTTTTTT. Translated: CASSQSSGFGELFF.

The chain links TRBV9 to TRBJ2-7; 10 nucleotides agree with TRBD2. There are 15 residues in the CDR3. J lost 5 bases, V lost 1 base, and 6 bases had no gene match. Germline V gene data show CDR1 as SGDLS and CDR2 as YYNGEE. This CDR3 reads CASSVQAGGPNEQYF. CDR3 nucleotides: TGTGCCAGCAGCGTACAAGCGGGAGGGCCCAACGAGCAGTACTTC. Drawing the rest from reference TRBV9 and TRBJ2-7, the complete variable domain is DSGVTQTPKHLITATGQRVTLRCSPRSGDLSVYWYQQSLDQGLQFLIQYYNGEERAKGNILERFSAQQFPDLHSELNLSSLELGDSALYFCASSVQAGGPNEQYFGPGTRLTVT.

The chain joins TRBV19 to TRBJ1-2, with D perhaps TRBD1 (6 bases). CDR3 length equals 15 residues. Germline V lookup: CDR1 LNHDA, CDR2 SQIVND (reference sequence). V gave up 6 bases and J gave up 8 bases, with 22 bases separating them. The CDR3 DNA reads TGTGCCAGTAGCCTTCCCCAGGGGACCCTCGGGGGCTACACCTTC. This gives the protein CASSLPQGTLGGYTF.

This sequence joins TRBV19 and TRBJ2-3; no clear D. V lost 6 bases and J 5 bases, leaving 15 bases between the germline ends. Looked up from germline, CDR1 is LNHDA and CDR2 is SQIVND (reference sequence). CDR3 length: 14 amino acids. CDR3 loop: CASRLLPSGDTQYF. DNA of the CDR3: TGTGCCAGTAGATTACTACCCAGTGGAGATACGCAGTATTTT.

This sequence joins TRBV2 and TRBJ2-5, with D perhaps TRBD2 (5 bases). V lost 4 bases and J 3 bases, leaving 9 bases between the germline ends. The CDR3 spans 13 residues. Germline-derived CDR1 and CDR2 are SNHLY and FYNNEI. The CDR3 protein is CASSGNGEETQYF. CDR3 DNA: TGTGCCAGCAGTGGTAACGGGGAAGAGACCCAGTACTTC.

V usage is TRBV5-6 and J usage is TRBJ1-2; a possible D gene is TRBD1 (6 bases). This CDR3 has 14 residues. Germline loops: CDR1 SGHDT, CDR2 YYEEEE. V was shortened by 1 base and J by 5 bases, with 12 bases between the two germline ends. The DNA of the CDR3 is TGTGCCAGCAGCTTGCCCGGGACAAGATATGGCTACACCTTC. This gives the protein CASSLPGTRYGYTF. The full variable domain, its missing parts supplied by reference TRBV5-6 and TRBJ1-2, is DAGVTQSPTHLIKTRGQQVTLRCSPKSGHDTVSWYQQALGQGPQFIFQYYEEEERQRGNFPDRFSGHQFPNYSSELNVNALLLGDSALYLCASSLPGTRYGYTFGSGTRLTVV.

In this sample, this clone turned up a few times. This rearrangement joins TRBV6-5 to TRBJ1-5; a weak D match, TRBD1 (6 bases). Germline V gene lookup returns CDR1 MNHEY and CDR2 SVGAGI. Trimming took 5 bases from V and 1 from J, leaving 9 bases between them. CDR3 size: 14 residues. The CDR3 protein is CASSPQGSNQPQHF. The CDR3 bases are TGTGCCAGCAGTCCCCAGGGGAGCAATCAGCCCCAGCATTTT.

Note on this clone: The junction departs from germline at one end; a sequencing error may be responsible. The chain is built from TRBV27 and TRBJ1-2, with D hard to call. Germline V lookup: CDR1 MNHEY, CDR2 SMNVEV (reference sequence). The CDR3 contains 12 residues. The CDR3 region is CASSFTSGRTYF. In DNA, the CDR3 is TGTGCCAGCAGTTTCACGTCTGGCAGAACATACTTC.